This entry is about one T cell receptor beta chain. This clonotype was seen a few times. Its recognized antigen is unknown. No quality values exist for individual bases; no much larger clone is one base distant. This specimen belongs to a study of identical twins listed by TCRdb under 2016. Study-level background: The study deep-sequenced TCR alpha and beta repertoires from monozygotic twins, unrelated adults of various ages and cord blood to test whether fetal clonotypes persist. To rule out contamination, the twin experiments were replicated at different times with different library preparation protocols.

V is clipped by 9 bases and J by 4 bases, and the sequence between their germline boundaries is 16 bases long. CDR1 MNHNS and CDR2 SASEGT were looked up in the germline V gene. The CDR3 covers 13 residues, taking in both the cysteine and the phenylalanine. Only CDR3 DNA remains: 39 bases, in frame from the first base. Only healthy Caucasian donors were included. The twin cohort consisted of three pairs of female monozygotic twins, all aged about 18 to 30 years. Positive isolation kits from Invitrogen were used to isolate the CD4+ and CD8+ T cell populations. Results and caveats for the whole study, not just this receptor: Fewer insertions were carried by abundant cord blood beta clonotypes; a weaker similar trend was observed in young adult naive repertoires, while no such trend was observed in memory repertoires. Compared with coincidental sharing between unrelated individuals, out-of-frame TCR alpha sequences shared between twins showed an excess of sequences with low generation probability. Because the same donors could not be followed over many years, the conclusions relied on cross-sectional statistical analysis. The excess sharing between twins in beta out-of-frame sequences was weaker because fewer shared sequences reduced the signal-to-noise ratio. In monozygotic twins, recombination models systematically underestimated out-of-frame TCR alpha sharing, but the models matched the sharing seen between unrelated individuals. Zero-insertion analyses could be partly confounded by invariant T cells such as MAIT and iNKT, though diverse VJ usage argued against such confounding for most clonotypes.

Library preparation used 5' RACE. Instrument on record: Illumina HiSeq 2000. A universal primer binding site was added through template switching, and the final cDNA carried a unique molecular identifier so that TCR cDNA molecules could be counted accurately. Specific primers in the conserved constant-segment region were used to synthesize first-strand cDNA for TCR alpha and beta chains. To control for contamination, each cDNA library was double barcoded with a SMART-Mk sample barcode plus Illumina barcodes. TruSeq adapter sequences and Illumina sample barcodes were added in two successive PCR steps. TCR alpha and beta cDNA libraries were sequenced on the Illumina HiSeq platform with custom primers. In the authors' own workflow: Unique molecular identifiers were extracted from raw reads with MiGEC, and CDR3 positions were determined with MiXCR. For each individual, recombination models were inferred using an EM algorithm with the repgenHMM and IGoR tools. Shared clonotype analysis was performed with the tcR package in R, normalizing sharing by the product of cloneset sizes. To study raw recombination without the effects of thymic and clonal selection, out-of-frame nonproductive sequences were analyzed. TCRdb itself trimmed the public reads at Q25 with fastp, ran MiXCR and retained productive beta chains. Each CDR3 protein appears once, grouped with its most common genes and DNA. Here the V and J calls rest on TCRdb's processing, not on the authors' analysis. The sample table records approximately 470,000 distinct CDR3 sequences; 14% of these occur just once. The ten largest clonotypes hold 0.52% of the sample.

These sequences were also reported in another study, on yellow fever vaccine responses in identical twins. As that second paper reports: According to the authors, the vaccine-induced T cell response in identical twins seemed to be partly convergent and partly specific to each individual. In the study, vaccine-responding T cell clones were precisely tracked in identical twins.

Sequences were obtained from CD4+ T cells sorted from blood. This receptor chain uses TRBV6-1 and TRBJ2-7; the D gene is perhaps TRBD1 or TRBD2, each of them matching over 5 bases. This clonotype originated in a woman aged 18-29 years in good health. The DNA reads TGTGCCAGTACCGGGACGACGGTTTACGAGCAGTACTTC. It specifies CASTGTTVYEQYF.